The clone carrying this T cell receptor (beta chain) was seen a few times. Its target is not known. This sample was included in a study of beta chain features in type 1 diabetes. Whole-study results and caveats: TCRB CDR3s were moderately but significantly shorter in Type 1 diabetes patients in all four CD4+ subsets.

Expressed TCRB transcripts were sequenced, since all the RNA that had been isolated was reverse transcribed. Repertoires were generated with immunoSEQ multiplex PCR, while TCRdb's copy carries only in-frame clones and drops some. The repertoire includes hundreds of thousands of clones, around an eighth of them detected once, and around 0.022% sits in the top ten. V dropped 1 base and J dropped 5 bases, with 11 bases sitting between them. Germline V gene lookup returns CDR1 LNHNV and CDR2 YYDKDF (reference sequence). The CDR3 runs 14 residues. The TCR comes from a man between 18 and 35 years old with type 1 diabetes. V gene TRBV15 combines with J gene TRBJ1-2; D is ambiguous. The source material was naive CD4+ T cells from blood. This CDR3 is CATSRAVSTYGYTF. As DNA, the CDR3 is TGTGCCACCAGCAGAGCCGTGTCGACGTATGGCTACACCTTC. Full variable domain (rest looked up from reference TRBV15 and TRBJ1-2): DAMVIQNPRYQVTQFGKPVTLSCSQTLNHNVMYWYQQKSSQAPKLLFHYYDKDFNNEADTPDNFQSRRPNTSFCFLDIRSPGLGDTAMYLCATSRAVSTYGYTFGSGTRLTVV.